These T cell receptor beta chains were read from a single sample in a study of T cell repertoires in cytomegalovirus infection. From the reads, TCRdb called clonotypes with MiXCR, one entry per CDR3 protein. The table shows 290,000 or so distinct CDR3 sequences, with roughly a quarter occurring only once. Sequenced material: PBMCs. The receptors were gathered from a human donor in good health (CMV status not recorded). Some clones in this sample may be carry-over from other donors' samples. Each CDR3 is given with its conserved first and last residue. A D gene is named only where the DNA matches it firmly. Expanded clones are given a class, and other clones once, few, many or no size at all.

TRBJ1-2,TRBD1,.,TRBV7-3,TGTGCCAGCAGCTTACGGGACAGTACAGGCTACACCTTC,CASSLRDSTGYTF
TRBJ1-4,.,many,TRBV29-1,TGCAGCGTTGGAAAAGGGGCTGGAGAAAAACTGTTTTTT,CSVGKGAGEKLFF
TRBJ1-4,.,many,TRBV10-3,TGTGCCATCAGCGAAAGACAGAATGAAAAACTGTTTTTT,CAISERQNEKLFF
TRBJ1-2,TRBD1,many,TRBV7-2,TGTGCCAGCAGCTTAAGGACAGGGGCTAACTATGGCTACACCTTC,CASSLRTGANYGYTF
TRBJ2-7,.,many,TRBV7-8,TGTGCCAGCAGCCCTATTGGCCCAGTGGGCGAGCAGTACTTC,CASSPIGPVGEQYF
TRBJ1-1,TRBD1,many,TRBV12-3/TRBV12-4,TGTGCCAGCAGCCCCCTAGGGACAGTGAACACTGAAGCTTTCTTT,CASSPLGTVNTEAFF
TRBJ2-2,TRBD2,few,TRBV19,TGTGCCAGTACCCCAAGGGCTAGCGGGAGAGCGAACACCGGGGAGCTGTTTTTT,CASTPRASGRANTGELFF
TRBJ1-1,TRBD1,.,TRBV14,TGTGCCAGCAGCTCATGGACAGGGAGCACTGAAGCTTTCTTT,CASSSWTGSTEAFF
TRBJ2-7,.,few,TRBV28,TGTGCCAGCAGCCCGTCTCGGGACCGGGACGAGCAGTACTTC,CASSPSRDRDEQYF
TRBJ1-6,TRBD1,.,TRBV2,TGTGCCAGCAGTTCGGGACAGCCTATGAATTCACCCCTCCACTTT,CASSSGQPMNSPLHF
TRBJ1-1,TRBD1,.,TRBV20-1,TGCAGTGCTAGACAGGGGGCCACTGAAGCTTTCTTT,CSARQGATEAFF
TRBJ1-4,.,.,TRBV28,TGTGCCAGCACCCCAGGGGTGTTTAATGAAAAACTGTTTTTT,CASTPGVFNEKLFF
TRBJ1-6,.,.,TRBV7-2,TGTGCCAGCAGCTTAGACGTCGGCGATTCACCCCTCCACTTT,CASSLDVGDSPLHF
TRBJ2-2,.,few,TRBV6-5,TGTGCCAGCAGTCGAGCCGCAGTAAACACCGGGGAGCTGTTTTTT,CASSRAAVNTGELFF
TRBJ2-7,.,few,TRBV11-2,TGTGCCAGCAGCCAACTAGAGAACCCCTGGGTCGACGAGCAGTACTTC,CASSQLENPWVDEQYF
TRBJ2-2,.,.,TRBV7-2,TGTGCCAGCAGCTTAACTCTCGGGGCCACCGGGGAGCTGTTTTTT,CASSLTLGATGELFF
TRBJ1-1,.,.,TRBV7-2,TGTGCCAGTAGAGCGAACACTGAAGCTTTCTTT,CASRANTEAFF
TRBJ2-1,TRBD1,few,TRBV7-9,TGTGCCAGCAGTTTGGACAGGGGGTACGATGAGCAGTTCTTC,CASSLDRGYDEQFF
TRBJ2-1,TRBD2,many,TRBV7-8,TGTGCCAGCAGCTTAATGACTAGCGGGAGCCACAATGAGCAGTTCTTC,CASSLMTSGSHNEQFF
TRBJ2-5,TRBD1,few,TRBV28,TGTGCCAGCAGTTTACCAGGGGGCAAGGAGACCCAGTACTTC,CASSLPGGKETQYF
TRBJ2-1,TRBD2,few,TRBV7-9,TGTGCCAGCAGCCATCTAGCGGGAGCGGGGCGGTACAATGAGCAGTTCTTC,CASSHLAGAGRYNEQFF
TRBJ2-1,.,.,TRBV29-1,TGCAGCGTTCCTGGGGGAAGTGAGCAGTTCTTC,CSVPGGSEQFF
TRBJ2-5,TRBD1,many,TRBV14,TGTGCCAGCAGCGATCGTCAGGGGGCGAAGACCCAGTACTTC,CASSDRQGAKTQYF
TRBJ2-7,TRBD2,few,TRBV5-1,TGCGCCAGCAGATCAATGGCTAGCGGGGGATACGAGCAGTACTTC,CASRSMASGGYEQYF
TRBJ2-1,.,.,TRBV29-1,TGCAGCGTTGAGGGGGGCGTCTCCTACAATGAGCAGTTCTTC,CSVEGGVSYNEQFF
TRBJ2-7,.,.,TRBV28,TGTGCCAGCAGTACCCACGGGGGTACCACCTACGATCAGTACTTC,CASSTHGGTTYDQYF
TRBJ2-6,.,.,TRBV28,TGTGCCAGCAGTTTTACCTCGTCTGGGGCCAACGTCCTGACTTTC,CASSFTSSGANVLTF
TRBJ2-7,.,.,TRBV6-5,TGTGCCAGCAGTTACCAGCGGATTAGCTCCTACGAGCAGTACTTC,CASSYQRISSYEQYF
TRBJ1-1,.,few,TRBV18,TGTGCCAGCTCACCAGGACAGAAGAACACTGAAGCTTTCTTT,CASSPGQKNTEAFF
TRBJ2-1,TRBD2,.,TRBV28,TGTGCCAGCAGATACAGGACTAGCGGGATTACCTACAATGAGCAGTTCTTC,CASRYRTSGITYNEQFF
TRBJ2-4,TRBD2,once,TRBV18,TGTGCCAGCTCACCAGGGACTAGGTACCCTTTAGCCAAAAACATTCAGTACTTC,CASSPGTRYPLAKNIQYF
TRBJ2-3,TRBD2,few,TRBV20-1,TGCAGTGCTGGACGGGACTACCGAACGCAGTATTTT,CSAGRDYRTQYF
TRBJ2-7,TRBD2,many,TRBV11-2,TGTGCCAGCAGCCCCCCCGGAGTAGCGGGAGCGAGCGAGCAGTACTTC,CASSPPGVAGASEQYF
TRBJ1-2,.,.,TRBV20-1,TGCAGTGCGGGCAGACGTGGGGGCTACACCTTC,CSAGRRGGYTF
TRBJ1-4,.,many,TRBV7-2,TGTGCCAGCAGCTTATCCCATGGTAATGAAAAACTGTTTTTT,CASSLSHGNEKLFF
TRBJ2-5,.,many,TRBV7-8,TGTGCCAGCAGCTATGGGCAAAAAGAGACCCAGTACTTC,CASSYGQKETQYF
TRBJ2-2,.,.,TRBV5-4,TGTGCCAGCAGCGCATTACAGAACACCGGGGAGCTGTTTTTT,CASSALQNTGELFF
TRBJ2-7,.,few,TRBV19,TGTGCCAGTCGGGACGGAGCCTACGAGCAGTACTTC,CASRDGAYEQYF
TRBJ2-7,.,.,TRBV20-1,TGCAGTGCCATAACGGACCCTCCCTACGAGCAGTACTTC,CSAITDPPYEQYF
TRBJ2-7,.,many,TRBV6-6,TGTGCCAGCAGTTACCGACGAGAGGGTTCCTACGAGCAGTACTTC,CASSYRREGSYEQYF
TRBJ1-3,.,many,TRBV7-2,TGTGCCAGCAGCTTCACCTCTGGAAACACCATATATTTT,CASSFTSGNTIYF
TRBJ2-7,.,.,TRBV7-2,TGTGCCAGCAGCCCAGTGGGGTTTCTCCTCTACGAGCAGTACTTC,CASSPVGFLLYEQYF
TRBJ1-1,.,many,TRBV7-2,TGTGCCAGCAGCTTATCAGTTCGTCAGATGAACACTGAAGCTTTCTTT,CASSLSVRQMNTEAFF
TRBJ2-3,TRBD2,once,TRBV28,TGTGCCAGCAGTTCTCACCTTCGACTAGCGGGAGGAACAGATACGCAGTATTTT,CASSSHLRLAGGTDTQYF
TRBJ2-3,TRBD2,many,TRBV12-3/TRBV12-4,TGTGCCAGCAGTTTCCGACGCGGGGGGTTTGATACGCAGTATTTT,CASSFRRGGFDTQYF
TRBJ1-5,.,.,TRBV12-3/TRBV12-4,TGTGCCAGCACGCCCCAGCATTTT,CASTPQHF
TRBJ2-2,.,.,TRBV5-1,TGCGCCAGCAGCTTGAATACGGGAGCAAGGAATACCGGGGAGCTGTTTTTT,CASSLNTGARNTGELFF
TRBJ2-5,.,few,TRBV2,TGTGCCAGCAGTGGTGGGTTTCAGGCCCAAGAGACCCAGTACTTC,CASSGGFQAQETQYF
TRBJ1-1,.,many,TRBV7-2,TGTGCCAGCAGAGCCCGGACAGACACTGAAGCTTTCTTT,CASRARTDTEAFF
TRBJ1-2,.,.,TRBV25-1,TGTGCCAGCAGTCGTGGAGGGGGGGACTATGGCTACACCTTC,CASSRGGGDYGYTF
TRBJ1-5,.,few,TRBV7-2,TGTGCCAGCCAGGCTCCGGGGAATCAGCCCCAGCATTTT,CASQAPGNQPQHF
TRBJ2-7,.,many,TRBV7-9,TGTGCCAGCAGATTAGAAGCGGCCGAGCAGTACTTC,CASRLEAAEQYF
TRBJ2-7,.,once,TRBV12-3/TRBV12-4,TGTGCCAGCAGACCTTCGGCCCTGCGGGCGTCTTCCTACGAGCAGTACTTC,CASRPSALRASSYEQYF
TRBJ2-6,TRBD1,many,TRBV28,TGTGCCAGCAGTCCCACCGGGACAGGATTACGCTCTGGGGCCAACGTCCTGACTTTC,CASSPTGTGLRSGANVLTF
TRBJ2-3,.,many,TRBV7-2,TGTGCCAGTAACCGGGACGGCGGATCGAATACGCAGTATTTT,CASNRDGGSNTQYF
TRBJ2-3,TRBD2,.,TRBV29-1,TGCAGCGTGGACCGGCTAGCGGGGACGATAGATACGCAGTATTTT,CSVDRLAGTIDTQYF
TRBJ2-1,TRBD2,many,TRBV7-2,TGTGCCAGCAGACCCGGACTAGCCTACAATGAGCAGTTCTTC,CASRPGLAYNEQFF